Below, 24 T cell receptor beta chains from the same sample are listed, as sequenced in a study of blood T cell repertoires in COVID-19. Sequencing used immunoSEQ multiplex PCR; TCRdb keeps in-frame clones, though not all of them. The top ten hold about 8% of the sample, which has about 190,000 clones, over 80% seen once. The sample consisted of peripheral blood. All receptors derive from a woman aged 60-70 years with COVID-19, enrolled during active disease.

Details on this clone: One end of the junction varies from germline; a read error may be responsible. The chain has TRBV10-3 and TRBJ1-2, with D possibly matching TRBD1 (5 bases). The germline V gene has CDR1 ENHRY and CDR2 SYGVKD. The CDR3 consists of 11 residues. The CDR3: CAISDGRGGIF. The CDR3 nucleotides are TGTGCCATCAGTGACGGTAGGGGTGGAATCTTC.

This clone was observed once. CDR3 protein: CAWIGSSYNSPLHF. CDR3 sequence (DNA): TGTGCCTGGATTGGGAGCTCCTATAATTCACCCCTCCACTTT. The V and J genes are TRBV30 and TRBJ1-6, with D unresolved. The ends were cut back, 4 bases at V and 0 bases at J, with 7 bases in the middle. There are 14 residues in the CDR3. CDR1 is GTSNPN, CDR2 SVGIG, per germline (reference sequence). The variable domain in full, with the rest retrieved from reference TRBV30 and TRBJ1-6, is SQTIHQWPATLVQPVGSPLSLECTVEGTSNPNLYWYRQAAGRGLQLLFYSVGIGQISSEVPQNLSASRPQDRQFILSSKKLLLSDSGFYLCAWIGSSYNSPLHFGNGTRLTVT.

The rearrangement joins TRBV11-2 to TRBJ2-1, with 10 bases identical to TRBD2. Germline CDR1 SGHAT, CDR2 FQNNGV. CDR3 size: 19 residues. Unmatched junction bases numbered 20, after V lost 2 bases and J lost 10 bases. CDR3 protein: CASSLTDQDLAGDPLEQFF. The CDR3 nucleotides are TGTGCCAGCAGCTTAACTGACCAAGACCTAGCGGGGGATCCGTTAGAGCAGTTCTTC. The full variable domain, with the rest looked up from reference TRBV11-2 and TRBJ2-1, is EAGVAQSPRYKIIEKRQSVAFWCNPISGHATLYWYQQILGQGPKLLIQFQNNGVVDDSQLPKDRFSAERLKGVDSTLKIQPAKLEDSAVYLCASSLTDQDLAGDPLEQFFGPGTRLTVL.

The rearrangement uses TRBV7-2 and TRBJ1-3; 7 bases fit TRBD1. Germline V gene sequence: CDR1 SGHTA, CDR2 FQGNSA. The length of the CDR3 is 18 residues. The trim removed 3 bases at V and 1 base at J, leaving 12 bases unmatched. The CDR3 DNA reads TGTGCCAGCAGCTTCTCGGAGACAGGGCTTTTTTCTGGAAACACCATATATTTT. Translating gives CASSFSETGLFSGNTIYF.

V gene TRBV6-2 or TRBV6-3 combines with J gene TRBJ1-2; no clear D gene. CDR1 and CDR2 (germline): MNHEY, SVGEGT. This CDR3 spans 15 amino acids. The germline V and J ends were trimmed by 0 bases and 2 bases, with 10 bases remaining between them. The CDR3 spells CASSYSPTPNYGYTF. The CDR3 DNA sequence: TGTGCCAGCAGTTACTCGCCGACACCGAACTATGGCTACACCTTC.

CDR3 protein: CASSLRQGATEAFF. The DNA of the CDR3 is TGCGCCAGCAGCTTGAGACAGGGGGCAACTGAAGCTTTCTTT. The rearrangement uses TRBV5-1 and TRBJ1-1; TRBD1 aligns across 10 bases. CDR3 size: 14 residues. With V trimmed by 1 base and J by 5 bases, 2 bases remained unmatched. CDR1 is SGHRS, CDR2 YFSETQ, per germline. Filled out from reference TRBV5-1 and TRBJ1-1, the complete variable domain reads KAGVTQTPRYLIKTRGQQVTLSCSPISGHRSVSWYQQTPGQGLQFLFEYFSETQRNKGNFPGRFSGRQFSNSRSEMNVSTLELGDSALYLCASSLRQGATEAFFGQGTRLTVV.

The chain recombines TRBV5-1 with TRBJ2-3; 14 positions match TRBD2. CDR3 length equals 17 residues. From germline, CDR1 is SGHRS and CDR2 YFSETQ. V was clipped by 0 bases and J by 6 bases; unmatched bases: 6. The CDR3 bases are TGCGCCAGCAGCTTGGCCCTTCGGACTAGCGGGAGGGATACGCAGTATTTT. Translation: CASSLALRTSGRDTQYF.

The chain has TRBV19 and TRBJ2-1; TRBD1 might be the D (6 bases). The CDR3 runs to 15 residues. The germline V and J ends were trimmed by 3 bases and 8 bases, with 17 bases remaining between them. Germline values: CDR1 LNHDA, CDR2 SQIVND (reference sequence). For the CDR3, the DNA is TGTGCCAGTAGTATCGGCCCGGACTCAGGGGATGAGCAGTTCTTC. It encodes CASSIGPDSGDEQFF.

Only one count was recorded for this clone. The chain couples TRBV9 to TRBJ1-2; D is undetermined. Germline-derived CDR1 and CDR2 are SGDLS and YYNGEE. There are 15 residues in the CDR3. V was pared by 0 bases and J by 1 base, with 10 bases between. The CDR3 loop is CASSVGAESNYGYTF. The CDR3 DNA reads as TGTGCCAGCAGCGTAGGGGCAGAAAGTAACTATGGCTACACCTTC.

The rearrangement links TRBV7-9 to TRBJ2-7, with D tentatively TRBD2 (6 bases). Germline V gene sequence: CDR1 SEHNR, CDR2 FQNEAQ (reference sequence). Trimming cost V 3 bases and J 5 bases, with 14 bases left between them. The CDR3 loop spans 14 amino acids. The CDR3 DNA reads TGTGCCAGCAGCTTGGGGTCGGGGGTCCACGAGCAGTACTTC. Amino acids: CASSLGSGVHEQYF.

The gene calls are TRBV9 and TRBJ2-1; D remains ambiguous. The CDR3 length is 13 residues. Trimming left V 4 bases short and J 8 bases short, with 13 bases between. In germline, CDR1 is SGDLS, CDR2 YYNGEE. CDR3 in DNA: TGTGCCAGCAGCCCAATCCCCTCGGATGAGCAGTTCTTC. It encodes CASSPIPSDEQFF.

This clone has more than one count but fewer than ten. The V and J genes are TRBV7-3 and TRBJ2-7; D is ambiguous. This CDR3 is built from 15 residues. Germline loops: CDR1 SGHTA, CDR2 FQGTGA. V lost 5 bases, J lost 3 bases, and 17 bases lay in between. CDR3 amino acids: CASSRDAGVNYEQYF. As DNA, the CDR3 is TGTGCCAGCAGCCGCGACGCCGGAGTAAACTACGAGCAGTACTTC.

To note about this clone: Within the sample, other DNA sequences also encode this same CDR3. V is TRBV5-6 and J is TRBJ1-3, with 7 positions matching TRBD1. Per the germline V gene, CDR1 is SGHDT and CDR2 is YYEEEE. The CDR3 length is 17 residues. The J segment lost 0 bases and the V segment lost 4 bases, leaving 10 bases of the junction unmatched. In DNA form, the CDR3 reads TGTGCCAGCAGCCCGGCACCAGGGGGACACTCTGGAAACACCATATATTTT. Amino acids: CASSPAPGGHSGNTIYF.

The chain is built from TRBV27 and TRBJ2-3; TRBD2 matches 12 bases. V trimming: 5 bases; J trimming: 8 bases; junction bases outside the gene matches: 5. This CDR3 comprises 14 residues. Germline V gene lookup returns CDR1 MNHEY and CDR2 SMNVEV (reference sequence). The CDR3 reads CASSLALAGGTQYF. CDR3 coding DNA: TGTGCCAGCAGTCTCGCACTAGCGGGAGGTACGCAGTATTTT.

This rearrangement joins TRBV5-8 to TRBJ1-3; the D gene is possibly TRBD1 (5 bases). CDR3 size: 15 residues. CDR1 is SGHTS, CDR2 YDEGEE, per germline. V was pared by 3 bases and J by 1 base, with 11 bases between. The CDR3 spells CASSSRGSSGNTIYF. CDR3 in DNA: TGTGCCAGCAGCTCTAGGGGCAGTTCTGGAAACACCATATATTTT. The entire variable domain, with the rest obtained from reference TRBV5-8 and TRBJ1-3, is as follows: EAGVTQSPTHLIKTRGQQATLRCSPISGHTSVYWYQQALGLGLQFLLWYDEGEERNRGNFPPRFSGRQFPNYSSELNVNALELEDSALYLCASSSRGSSGNTIYFGEGSWLTVV.

This chain connects TRBV9 to TRBJ2-1; unclear D gene. This CDR3 region has 14 residues. CDR1 is SGDLS and CDR2 is YYNGEE in the germline V gene. Trimming took 1 base from V and 7 from J, leaving 12 bases between them. CDR3 protein: CASSVRFEVNEQFF. CDR3 DNA sequence: TGTGCCAGCAGCGTACGGTTCGAGGTAAATGAGCAGTTCTTC.

The CDR3 DNA is TGTGCCAGCACTATGACAGGGGGTGAGCAGTTCTTC. Residues: CASTMTGGEQFF. J is TRBJ2-1 and V is TRBV6-4, with 9 bases matching TRBD1. The trim removed 7 bases at V and 9 bases at J, leaving 4 bases unmatched. There are 12 residues in the CDR3. Germline loops: CDR1 MRHNA, CDR2 SNTAGT.

The rearrangement uses TRBV5-4 and TRBJ2-1, with TRBD2 matching 7 bases. V was pared by 4 bases and J by 1 base, with 8 bases of the junction left unmatched. The CDR3 has 16 amino acids. Germline V gives CDR1 SGHNT, CDR2 YYREEE (reference sequence). CDR3 in DNA: TGTGCCAGCAGCCCCCAAGGCGGGAGTTCCTACAATGAGCAGTTCTTC. Translation gives CASSPQGGSSYNEQFF.

Worth noting for this clone: This sample also contains other DNA sequences that code for the same CDR3. V gene TRBV28 combines with J gene TRBJ2-7, with 14 bases lining up with TRBD2. Germline-derived CDR1 and CDR2 are MDHEN and SYDVKM. The length of the CDR3 is 18 residues. V was clipped by 4 bases and J by 0 bases; unmatched bases: 8. The CDR3 nucleotides are TGTGCCAGCAGTTCCGGGACTAGCGGGGGATATATCTCCTACGAGCAGTACGTC. It is translated as CASSSGTSGGYISYEQYV.

The CDR3 DNA sequence: TGTGCCAGCAGCATCCGGACAGGGACGGGTGGCTACACCTTC. It yields the protein CASSIRTGTGGYTF. The chain combines TRBV6-5 with TRBJ1-2; 8 bases align to TRBD1. CDR1 and CDR2 (germline): MNHEY, SVGAGI. The J segment lost 7 bases and the V segment lost 6 bases, leaving 10 bases of the junction unmatched. The CDR3 has 14 amino acids.

This chain links TRBV7-8 with TRBJ2-5; D might be TRBD1 (6 bases). The V end was cut by 1 base, the J end by 2 bases, with 14 bases between. The CDR3 is 16 residues long. Per germline, CDR1 SGHVS and CDR2 FQNEAQ. CDR3 sequence (DNA): TGTGCCAGCAGCTTAGACAGGGCACCCAAACAAGAGACCCAGTACTTC. Translation gives CASSLDRAPKQETQYF.

The rearrangement uses TRBV12-3 or TRBV12-4 and TRBJ2-2; no clear D gene. There are 13 residues in the CDR3. With 5 bases removed from V and 4 bases from J, the gap between germline ends came to 8 bases. CDR3 coding DNA: TGTGCCAGCAGTCCTTCCGGCACCGGGGAGCTGTTTTTT. Encoded protein: CASSPSGTGELFF.

The chain uses TRBV10-3 and TRBJ2-3, with TRBD2 matching 7 bases. Germline V CDR1 and CDR2: ENHRY, SYGVKD. This CDR3 comprises 14 residues. CDR3 nucleotides: TGTGCAGCACGAGCGGGACTAACCACAGATACGCAGTATTTT. Translating it yields CAARAGLTTDTQYF.

This clone was observed a handful of times. The rearrangement links TRBV2 to TRBJ2-7, with TRBD1 identical over 7 bases. Germline trimming cut 10 bases from V and 3 bases from J; bases unmatched to any gene: 9. The CDR3 runs 13 residues. Germline CDR1 reads SNHLY; CDR2 reads FYNNEI. CDR3 in amino acids: CAILGTEHYEQYF. DNA for the CDR3: TGTGCCATCCTTGGGACAGAACACTACGAGCAGTACTTC.